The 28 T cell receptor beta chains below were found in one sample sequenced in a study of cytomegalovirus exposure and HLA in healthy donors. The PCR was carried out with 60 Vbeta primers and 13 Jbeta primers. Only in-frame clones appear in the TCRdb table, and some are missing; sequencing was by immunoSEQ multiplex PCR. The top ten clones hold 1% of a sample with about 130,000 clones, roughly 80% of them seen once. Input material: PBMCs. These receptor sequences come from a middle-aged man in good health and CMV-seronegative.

CDR3 amino acids: CASSHAGTGGTGELFF. CDR3 bases: TGTGCCAGCAGTCACGCCGGGACAGGGGGGACCGGGGAGCTGTTTTTT. This rearrangement joins TRBV28 to TRBJ2-2, with 11 bases lining up with TRBD1. Germline CDR1 is MDHEN and CDR2 is SYDVKM. The CDR3 runs 16 residues. J was trimmed by 5 bases and V by 5 bases; bases with no gene match: 7.

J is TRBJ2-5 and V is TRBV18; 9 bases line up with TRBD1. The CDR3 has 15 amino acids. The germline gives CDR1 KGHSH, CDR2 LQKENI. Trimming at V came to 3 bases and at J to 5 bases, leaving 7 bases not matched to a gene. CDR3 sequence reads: CASSPPTGGFETQYF. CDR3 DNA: TGTGCCAGCTCACCCCCAACAGGGGGCTTCGAGACCCAGTACTTC.

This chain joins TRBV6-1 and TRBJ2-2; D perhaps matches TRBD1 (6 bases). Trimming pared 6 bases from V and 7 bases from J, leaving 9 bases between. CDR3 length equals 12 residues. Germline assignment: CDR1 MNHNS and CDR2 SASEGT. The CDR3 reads CASRRTVGELFF. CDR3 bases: TGTGCCAGCAGACGGACAGTCGGGGAGCTGTTTTTT.

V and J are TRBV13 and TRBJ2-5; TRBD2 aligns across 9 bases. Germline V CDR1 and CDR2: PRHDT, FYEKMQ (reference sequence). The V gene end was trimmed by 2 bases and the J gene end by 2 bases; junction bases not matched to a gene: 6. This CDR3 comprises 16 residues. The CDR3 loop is CASSLSSGRGQETQYF. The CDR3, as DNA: TGTGCCAGCAGCTTAAGTAGCGGGAGAGGGCAAGAGACCCAGTACTTC.

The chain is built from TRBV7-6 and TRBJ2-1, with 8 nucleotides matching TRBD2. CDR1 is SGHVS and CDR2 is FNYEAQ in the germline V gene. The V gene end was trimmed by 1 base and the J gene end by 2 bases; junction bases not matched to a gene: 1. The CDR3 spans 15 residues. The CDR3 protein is CASSLGAGAYNEQFF. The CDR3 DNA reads TGTGCCAGCAGCTTAGGAGCGGGGGCCTACAATGAGCAGTTCTTC.

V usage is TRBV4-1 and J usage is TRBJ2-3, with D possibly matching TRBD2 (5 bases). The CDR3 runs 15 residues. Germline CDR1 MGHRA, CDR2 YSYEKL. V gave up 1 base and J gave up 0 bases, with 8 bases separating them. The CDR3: CASSQVGDSTDTQYF. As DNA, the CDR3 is TGCGCCAGCAGCCAAGTCGGGGATAGCACAGATACGCAGTATTTT.

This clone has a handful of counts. This CDR3 reads CASSPRGSGWSPLHF. The CDR3 DNA sequence: TGTGCCAGCAGCCCTCGGGGAAGCGGGTGGTCACCCCTCCACTTT. The rearrangement uses TRBV28 and TRBJ1-6; D gene unclear. From germline, CDR1 is MDHEN and CDR2 SYDVKM. The CDR3 runs to 15 residues. Between the trimmed V and J ends, which lost 6 bases and 10 bases, there was a span of 19 bases.

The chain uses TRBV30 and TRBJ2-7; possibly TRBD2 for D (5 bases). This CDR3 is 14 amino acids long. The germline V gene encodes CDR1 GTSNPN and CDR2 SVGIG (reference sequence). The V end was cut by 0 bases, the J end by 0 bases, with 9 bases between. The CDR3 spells CAWSVLVGSYEQYF. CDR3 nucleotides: TGTGCCTGGAGTGTACTAGTAGGCTCCTACGAGCAGTACTTC.

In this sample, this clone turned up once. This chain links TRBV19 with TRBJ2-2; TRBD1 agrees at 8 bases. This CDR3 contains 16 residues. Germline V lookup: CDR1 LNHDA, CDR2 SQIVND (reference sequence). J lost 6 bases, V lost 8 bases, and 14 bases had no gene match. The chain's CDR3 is CASARQGARFSGELFF. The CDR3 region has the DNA TGTGCCAGTGCCCGCCAGGGGGCTCGGTTTTCCGGGGAGCTGTTTTTT.

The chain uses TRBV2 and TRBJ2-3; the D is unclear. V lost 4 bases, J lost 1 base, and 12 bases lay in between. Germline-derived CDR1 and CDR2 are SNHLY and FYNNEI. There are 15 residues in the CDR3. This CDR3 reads CASSVTVTGTDTQYF. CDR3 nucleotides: TGTGCCAGCAGTGTAACGGTGACTGGCACAGATACGCAGTATTTT.

The chain's CDR3 is CASSQTGLGANVLTF. The CDR3 nucleotides are TGTGCCAGCAGTCAGACAGGGCTAGGGGCCAACGTCCTGACTTTC. This rearrangement joins TRBV28 to TRBJ2-6, with TRBD1 matching over 7 bases. V lost 5 bases, J lost 4 bases, and 5 bases stayed unmatched. The CDR3 spans 15 residues. Germline CDR1 reads MDHEN; CDR2 reads SYDVKM.

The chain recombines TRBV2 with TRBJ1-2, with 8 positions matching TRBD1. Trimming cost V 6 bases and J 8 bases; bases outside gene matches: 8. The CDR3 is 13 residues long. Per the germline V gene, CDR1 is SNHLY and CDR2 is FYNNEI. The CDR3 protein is CASSGQGRSGYTF. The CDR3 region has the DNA TGTGCCAGCAGCGGACAGGGCCGTTCGGGCTACACCTTC. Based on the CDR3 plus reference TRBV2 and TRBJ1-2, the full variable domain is EPEVTQTPSHQVTQMGQEVILRCVPISNHLYFYWYRQILGQKVEFLVSFYNNEISEKSEIFDDQFSVERPDGSNFTLKIRSTKLEDSAMYFCASSGQGRSGYTFGSGTRLTVV.

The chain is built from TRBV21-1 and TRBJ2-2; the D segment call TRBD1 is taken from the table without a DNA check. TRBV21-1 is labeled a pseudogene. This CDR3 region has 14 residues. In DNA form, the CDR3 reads TGTGCCAGCAGCGACAGGGTGAACACCGGGGAGCTGTTTTTT. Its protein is CASSDRVNTGELFF.

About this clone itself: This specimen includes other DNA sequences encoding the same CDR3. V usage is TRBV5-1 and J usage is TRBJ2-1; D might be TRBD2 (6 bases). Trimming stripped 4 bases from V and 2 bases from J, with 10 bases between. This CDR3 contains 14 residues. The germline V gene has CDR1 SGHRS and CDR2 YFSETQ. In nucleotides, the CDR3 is TGCGCCAGCAGCCCCGGGACTGCCTACAATGAGCAGTTCTTC. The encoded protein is CASSPGTAYNEQFF.

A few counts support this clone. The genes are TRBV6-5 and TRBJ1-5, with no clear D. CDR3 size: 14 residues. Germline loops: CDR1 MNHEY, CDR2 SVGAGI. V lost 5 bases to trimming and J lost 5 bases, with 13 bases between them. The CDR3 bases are TGTGCCAGCAGTAGGTATGGGCGGGATCAGCCCCAGCATTTT. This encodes CASSRYGRDQPQHF.

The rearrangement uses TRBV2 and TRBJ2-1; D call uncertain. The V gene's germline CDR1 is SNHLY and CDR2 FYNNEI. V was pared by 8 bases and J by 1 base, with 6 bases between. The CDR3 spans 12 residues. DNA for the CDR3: TGTGCCAGCTTAGATTCCTACAATGAGCAGTTCTTC. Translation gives CASLDSYNEQFF.

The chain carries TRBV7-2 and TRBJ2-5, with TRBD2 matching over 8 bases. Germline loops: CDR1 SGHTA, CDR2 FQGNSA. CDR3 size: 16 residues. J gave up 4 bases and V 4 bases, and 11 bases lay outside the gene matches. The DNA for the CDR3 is TGTGCCAGCAGCTCCCTCTCGGGGGGGCGAAGAGAGACCCAGTACTTC. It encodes CASSSLSGGRRETQYF.

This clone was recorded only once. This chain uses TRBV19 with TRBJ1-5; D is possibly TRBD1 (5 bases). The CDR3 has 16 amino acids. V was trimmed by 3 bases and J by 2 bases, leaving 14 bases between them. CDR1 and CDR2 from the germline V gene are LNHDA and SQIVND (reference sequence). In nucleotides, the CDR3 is TGTGCCAGTAGTATCTCCCAGGGTTTTGGCAATCAGCCCCAGCATTTT. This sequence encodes CASSISQGFGNQPQHF.

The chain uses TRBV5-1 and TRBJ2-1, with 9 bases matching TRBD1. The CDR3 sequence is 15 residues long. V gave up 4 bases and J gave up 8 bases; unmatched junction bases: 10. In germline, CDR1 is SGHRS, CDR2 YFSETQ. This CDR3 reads CASSPGQGGYHEQFF. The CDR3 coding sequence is TGCGCCAGCAGCCCGGGACAGGGTGGTTACCATGAGCAGTTCTTC.

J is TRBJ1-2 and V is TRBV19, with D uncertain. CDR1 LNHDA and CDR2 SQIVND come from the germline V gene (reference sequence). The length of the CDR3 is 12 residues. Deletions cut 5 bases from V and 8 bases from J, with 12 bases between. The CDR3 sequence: CASSSRYRGYTF. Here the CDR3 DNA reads TGTGCCAGTAGTTCCCGCTACCGAGGCTACACCTTC.

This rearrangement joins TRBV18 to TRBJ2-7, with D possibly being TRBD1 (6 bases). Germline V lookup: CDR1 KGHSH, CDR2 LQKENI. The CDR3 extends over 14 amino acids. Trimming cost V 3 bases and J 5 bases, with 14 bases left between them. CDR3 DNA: TGTGCCAGCTCACCGGGGGCGACCCCCGACGAGCAGTACTTC. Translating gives CASSPGATPDEQYF. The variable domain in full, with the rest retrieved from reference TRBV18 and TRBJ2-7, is NAGVMQNPRHLVRRRGQEARLRCSPMKGHSHVYWYRQLPEEGLKFMVYLQKENIIDESGMPKERFSAEFPKEGPSILRIQQVVRGDSAAYFCASSPGATPDEQYFGPGTRLTVT.

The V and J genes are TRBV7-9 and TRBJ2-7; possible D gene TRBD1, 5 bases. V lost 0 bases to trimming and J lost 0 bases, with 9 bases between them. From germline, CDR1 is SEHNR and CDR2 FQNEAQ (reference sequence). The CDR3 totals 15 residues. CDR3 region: CASSLAGPISYEQYF. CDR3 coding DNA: TGTGCCAGCAGCTTAGCGGGGCCCATCTCCTACGAGCAGTACTTC.

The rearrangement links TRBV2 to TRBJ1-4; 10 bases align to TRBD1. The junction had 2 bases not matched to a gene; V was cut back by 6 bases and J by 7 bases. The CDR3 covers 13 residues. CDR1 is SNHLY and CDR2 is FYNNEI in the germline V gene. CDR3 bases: TGTGCCAGCAGCCGGGACAGGGGTGAAAAACTGTTTTTT. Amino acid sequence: CASSRDRGEKLFF.

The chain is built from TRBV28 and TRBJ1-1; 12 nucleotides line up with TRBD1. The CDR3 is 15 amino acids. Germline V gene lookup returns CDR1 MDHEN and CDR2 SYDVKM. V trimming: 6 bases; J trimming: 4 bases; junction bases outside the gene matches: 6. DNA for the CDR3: TGTGCCAGCAGATACCGGGACAGGGGGCTCACTGAAGCTTTCTTT. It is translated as CASRYRDRGLTEAFF.

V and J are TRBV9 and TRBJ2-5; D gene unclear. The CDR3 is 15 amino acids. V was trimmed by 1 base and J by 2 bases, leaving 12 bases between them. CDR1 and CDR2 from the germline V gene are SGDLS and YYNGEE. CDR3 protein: CASSVTLGPQETQYF. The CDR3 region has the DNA TGTGCCAGCAGCGTAACGCTGGGCCCACAAGAGACCCAGTACTTC.

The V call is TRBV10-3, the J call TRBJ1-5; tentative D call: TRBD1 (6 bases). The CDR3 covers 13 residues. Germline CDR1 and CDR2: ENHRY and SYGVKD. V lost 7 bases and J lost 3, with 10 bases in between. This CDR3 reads CAITGAFNQPQHF. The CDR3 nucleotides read TGTGCCATCACAGGGGCCTTCAATCAGCCCCAGCATTTT.

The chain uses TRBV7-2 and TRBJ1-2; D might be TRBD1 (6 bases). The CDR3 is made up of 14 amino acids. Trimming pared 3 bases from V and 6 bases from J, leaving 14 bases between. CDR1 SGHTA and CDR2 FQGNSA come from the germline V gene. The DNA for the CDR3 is TGTGCCAGCAGCTTCTATACAGGGATTGATGGCTACACCTTC. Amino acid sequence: CASSFYTGIDGYTF.

This chain's CDR3 is CASSLGTVTQPQHF. The CDR3 DNA reads TGTGCCAGCAGCTTGGGGACAGTAACTCAGCCCCAGCATTTT. J is TRBJ1-5 and V is TRBV5-6; maybe TRBD1 (6 bases). Germline assignment: CDR1 SGHDT and CDR2 YYEEEE. Trimming cost V 0 bases and J 6 bases, with 10 bases left between them. This CDR3 is built from 14 residues.